This record covers a single T cell receptor beta chain. The record originates from a study of blood T cell repertoires in COVID-19. This CDR3 comprises 13 residues. Germline CDR1 SGHRS, CDR2 YFSETQ. V lost 0 bases and J lost 8; bases outside the gene matches: 2. TCRdb's copy holds only in-frame clones and misses some; the assay was immunoSEQ multiplex PCR. The sample includes roughly 300,000 clones, around nine tenths of them seen just once. The rearrangement links TRBV5-1 to TRBJ1-2; TRBD1 matches 9 bases. Sequencing was performed on peripheral blood. This receptor was obtained from a woman younger than 45 with COVID-19, enrolled during active disease. This CDR3 is CASSLGQGDGYTF. The DNA for the CDR3 is TGCGCCAGCAGCTTGGGACAGGGGGACGGCTACACCTTC. Full variable domain (outside the CDR3, taken from reference TRBV5-1 and TRBJ1-2): KAGVTQTPRYLIKTRGQQVTLSCSPISGHRSVSWYQQTPGQGLQFLFEYFSETQRNKGNFPGRFSGRQFSNSRSEMNVSTLELGDSALYLCASSLGQGDGYTFGSGTRLTVV.